This TCR beta chain was sequenced in a study of OX40 agonist ivuxolimab in advanced cancers. The length of the CDR3 is 17 residues. Deletions cut 4 bases from V and 3 bases from J, with 18 bases between. Germline V CDR1 and CDR2: SGHDN, FVKESK. The protocol was immunoSEQ multiplex PCR, while the TCRdb copy is restricted to in-frame clones and leaves out a portion. The data hold approximately 77,000 clones, with about 80% observed a single time. The sample in question was CD4+ or CD8+ T cells sorted from blood, obtained in a trial of the OX40 agonist ivuxolimab. V usage is TRBV14 and J usage is TRBJ1-4, with a possible D match to TRBD1 (6 bases). The receptor was derived from an adult with an advanced solid tumor such as melanoma, head and neck, liver or kidney cancer. The CDR3 reads CASSRFSGGRSNEKLFF. CDR3 sequence (DNA): TGTGCCAGCAGCCGCTTCTCTGGGGGGCGATCTAATGAAAAACTGTTTTTT.